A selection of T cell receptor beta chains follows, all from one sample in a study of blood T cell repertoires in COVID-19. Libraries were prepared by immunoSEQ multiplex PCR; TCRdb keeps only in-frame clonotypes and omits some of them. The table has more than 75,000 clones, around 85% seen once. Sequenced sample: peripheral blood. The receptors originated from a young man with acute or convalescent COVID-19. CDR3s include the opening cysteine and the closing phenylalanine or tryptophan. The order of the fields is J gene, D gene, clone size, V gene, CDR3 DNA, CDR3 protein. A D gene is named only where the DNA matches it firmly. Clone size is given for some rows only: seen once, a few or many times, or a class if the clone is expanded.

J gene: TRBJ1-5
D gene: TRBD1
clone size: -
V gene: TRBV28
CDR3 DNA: TGTGCCAGCAGTGCCTCTGGCAGGGGGCCTTTTAATCAGCCCCAGCATTTT
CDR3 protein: CASSASGRGPFNQPQHF

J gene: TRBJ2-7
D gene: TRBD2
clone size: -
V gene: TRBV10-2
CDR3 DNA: TGCGCCAGCAGTGAGTCCCGACTAGCGCATACCTACGAGCAGTACTTC
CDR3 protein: CASSESRLAHTYEQYF

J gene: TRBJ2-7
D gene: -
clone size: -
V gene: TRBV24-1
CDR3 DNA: TGTGCCACCAGTGACGGGGATTACTACGAGCAGTACTTC
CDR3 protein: CATSDGDYYEQYF

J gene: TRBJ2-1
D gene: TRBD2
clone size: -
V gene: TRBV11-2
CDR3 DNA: TGTGCCAGCAGCTTTGGTAGCGGGAGTATTGAGCAGTTCTTC
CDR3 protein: CASSFGSGSIEQFF

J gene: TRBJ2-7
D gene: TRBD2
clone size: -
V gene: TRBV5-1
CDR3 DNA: TGCGCCAGTGCCAAAGCGGGAAAGTACGAGCAGTACTTC
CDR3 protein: CASAKAGKYEQYF

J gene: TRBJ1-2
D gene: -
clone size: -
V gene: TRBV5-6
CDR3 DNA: TGTGCCTCCACCGTTCAGGGGCAATATGGCTACACCTTC
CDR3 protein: CASTVQGQYGYTF

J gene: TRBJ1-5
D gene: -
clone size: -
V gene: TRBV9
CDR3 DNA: TGTGCCAGCAGCGTAGGGTCGAGTCAGCCCCAGCATTTT
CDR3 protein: CASSVGSSQPQHF

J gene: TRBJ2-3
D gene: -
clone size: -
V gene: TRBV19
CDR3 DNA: TGTGCCAGTAGTAGAGGTCTGGCAGATACGCAGTATTTT
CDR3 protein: CASSRGLADTQYF

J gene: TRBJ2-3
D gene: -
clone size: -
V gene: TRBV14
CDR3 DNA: TGTGCCAGCAGCCAAGAGGAAGGGGCGTTATCCCTGCAGTATTTT
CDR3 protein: CASSQEEGALSLQYF

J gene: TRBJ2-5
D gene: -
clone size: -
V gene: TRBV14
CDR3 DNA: TGTGCCAGCAGCCACGACGGAGGAGGGGCGTTCCGGACCCAGTACTTC
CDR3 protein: CASSHDGGGAFRTQYF

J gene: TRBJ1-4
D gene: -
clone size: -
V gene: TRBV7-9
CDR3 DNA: TGTGCCAGCAGCTTAGGCGGCCTGTCAGGGGTTGGTGAAAAACTGTTTTTT
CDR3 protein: CASSLGGLSGVGEKLFF

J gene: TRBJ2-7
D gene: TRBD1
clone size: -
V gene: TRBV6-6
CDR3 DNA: TGTGCCAGCAGTTCAGCCGGGACAGGTTCCTACGAGCAGTACTTC
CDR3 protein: CASSSAGTGSYEQYF

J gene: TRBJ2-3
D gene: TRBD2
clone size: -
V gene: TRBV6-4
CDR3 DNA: TGTGCCAGCAGTGATACGGCGGGGGCAGATACGCAGTATTTT
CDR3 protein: CASSDTAGADTQYF

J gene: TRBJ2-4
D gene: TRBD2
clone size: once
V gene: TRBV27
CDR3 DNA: TGTGCCAGCAGTTTAGTGGGGGGGACGGCCTCGGCCAAAAACATTCAGTACTTC
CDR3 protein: CASSLVGGTASAKNIQYF

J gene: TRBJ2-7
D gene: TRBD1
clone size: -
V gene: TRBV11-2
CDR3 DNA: TGTGCCAGCAGCATGGGACAGGGGGCCTATTACGAGCAGTACTTC
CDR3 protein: CASSMGQGAYYEQYF

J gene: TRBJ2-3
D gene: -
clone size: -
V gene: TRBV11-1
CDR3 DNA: TGTGCCAGCAGCTCTTCAGATACGCAGTATTTT
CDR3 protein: CASSSSDTQYF

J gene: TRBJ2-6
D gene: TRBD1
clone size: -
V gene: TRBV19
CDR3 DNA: TGTGCCAGTAGTGTGACAGGGCCACACTCTGGGGCCAACGTCCTGACTTTC
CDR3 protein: CASSVTGPHSGANVLTF

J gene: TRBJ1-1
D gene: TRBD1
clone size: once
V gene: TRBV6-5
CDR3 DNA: TGTGCCAGCAGCCAGCCGGGACAGGGGATCACTGAAGCTTTCTTT
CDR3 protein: CASSQPGQGITEAFF

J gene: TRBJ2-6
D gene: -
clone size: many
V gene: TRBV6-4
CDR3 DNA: TGTGCCAGCAGTTCGGCGGCTGGGGCCAACGTCCTGACTTTC
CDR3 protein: CASSSAAGANVLTF

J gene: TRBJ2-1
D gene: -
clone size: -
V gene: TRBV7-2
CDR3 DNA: TGTGCCAGCAGCTACTCCGGGGGAACCTACAATGAGCAGTTCTTC
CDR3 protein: CASSYSGGTYNEQFF

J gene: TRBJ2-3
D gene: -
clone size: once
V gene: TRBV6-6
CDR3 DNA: TGTGCCAGCAGTTACCCGGGCCAGGGAGATACGCAGTATTTT
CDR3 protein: CASSYPGQGDTQYF

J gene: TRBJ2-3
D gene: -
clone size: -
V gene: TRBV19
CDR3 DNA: TGTGCCAGTAGTAGCAGAGGGAGCACAGATACGCAGTATTTT
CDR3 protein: CASSSRGSTDTQYF

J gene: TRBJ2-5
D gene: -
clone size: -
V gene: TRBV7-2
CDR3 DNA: TGTGCCAGCAGCGCGCCGTTGTGGACTGAAGAGACCCAGTACTTC
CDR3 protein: CASSAPLWTEETQYF

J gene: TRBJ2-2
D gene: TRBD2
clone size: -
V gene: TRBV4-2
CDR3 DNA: TGTGCCAGCAGCCAAACTGGGACTAGGCGGACCGGGGAGCTGTTTTTT
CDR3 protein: CASSQTGTRRTGELFF

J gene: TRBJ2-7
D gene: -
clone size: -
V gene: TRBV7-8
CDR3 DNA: TGTGCCAGCAGCTTAGCGCTTAGCCAGATAGCCTACGAGCAGTACTTC
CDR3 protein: CASSLALSQIAYEQYF

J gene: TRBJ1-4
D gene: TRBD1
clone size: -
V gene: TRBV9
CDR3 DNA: TGTGCCAGCAGCGTAGTGGGACAGACGGATGAAAAACTGTTTTTT
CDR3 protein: CASSVVGQTDEKLFF

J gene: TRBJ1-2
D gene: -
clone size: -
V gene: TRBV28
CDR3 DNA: TGTGCCAGCAGTATAACCGGGACACTCCCATCCGGTGGCTACACCTTC
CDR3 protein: CASSITGTLPSGGYTF

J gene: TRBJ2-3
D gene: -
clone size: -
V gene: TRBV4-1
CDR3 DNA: TGCGCCAGCAGCCAAGGGACTATTAGCACAGATACGCAGTATTTT
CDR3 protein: CASSQGTISTDTQYF

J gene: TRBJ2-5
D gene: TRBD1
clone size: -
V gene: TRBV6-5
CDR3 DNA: TGTGCCAGCAGTTACCCACAGGGGGCAGGGGAGACCCAGTACTTC
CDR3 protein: CASSYPQGAGETQYF

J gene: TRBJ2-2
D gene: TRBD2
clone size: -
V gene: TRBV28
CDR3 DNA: TGTGCCAGCAGTTTATTTCCGGGCGGGAGGTTTGGCGGGGAGCTGTTTTTT
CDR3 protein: CASSLFPGGRFGGELFF

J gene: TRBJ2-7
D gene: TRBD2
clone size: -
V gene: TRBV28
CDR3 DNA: TGTGCCAGCAGTTTACGGCGGGAGGGCCGGGAGCAGTACTTC
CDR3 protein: CASSLRREGREQYF

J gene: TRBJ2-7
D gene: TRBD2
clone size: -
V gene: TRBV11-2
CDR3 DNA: TGTGCCAGCAGCTTAGCCCCGGCGGGAGGCCTCTCCTACGAGCAGTACTTC
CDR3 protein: CASSLAPAGGLSYEQYF